This T cell receptor beta chain was captured by sequencing in a study of T cell changes during pregnancy in multiple sclerosis. V lost 2 bases and J 2 bases, leaving 7 bases between the germline ends. This CDR3 comprises 13 residues. The V gene's germline CDR1 is MNHEY and CDR2 SMNVEV (reference sequence). Some clones are missing from TCRdb's copy, which holds only in-frame ones; the method was immunoSEQ multiplex PCR. The sample carries approximately 88,000 clones, around 94% recorded once. This sequence originates from a female donor with multiple sclerosis, enrolled in a pregnancy study. This chain connects TRBV27 to TRBJ2-7; D not certain. Source: peripheral blood, taken in the third trimester of pregnancy. The CDR3 loop is CASSLGPAYEQYF. CDR3 DNA: TGTGCCAGCAGTTTAGGGCCAGCCTACGAGCAGTACTTC.